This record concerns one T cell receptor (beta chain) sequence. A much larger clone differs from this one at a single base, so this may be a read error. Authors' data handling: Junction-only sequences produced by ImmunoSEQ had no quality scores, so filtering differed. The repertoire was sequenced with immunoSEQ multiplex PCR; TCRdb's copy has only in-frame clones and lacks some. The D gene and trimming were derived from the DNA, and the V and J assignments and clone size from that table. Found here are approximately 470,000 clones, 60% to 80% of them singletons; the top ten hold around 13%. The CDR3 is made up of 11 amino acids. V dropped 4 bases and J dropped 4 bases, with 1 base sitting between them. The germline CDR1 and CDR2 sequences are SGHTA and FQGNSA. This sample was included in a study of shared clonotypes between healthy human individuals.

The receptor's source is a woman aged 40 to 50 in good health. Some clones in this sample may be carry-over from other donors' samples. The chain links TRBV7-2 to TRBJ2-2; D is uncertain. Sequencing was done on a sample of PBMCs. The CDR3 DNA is TGTGCCAGCAGCTCCACCGGGGAGCTGTTTTTT. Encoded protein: CASSSTGELFF.